This passage covers 12 T cell receptor beta chains from one sample sequenced in a study of OX40 agonist ivuxolimab in advanced cancers. Measured with immunoSEQ multiplex PCR; TCRdb has only the in-frame clones, and not every one. Of around 67,000 clones listed, 80% to 85% are singletons. The sequencing used CD4+ or CD8+ T cells sorted from blood, collected in a trial of the OX40 agonist ivuxolimab. These receptors originate from an adult with an advanced solid tumor such as melanoma, head and neck, liver or kidney cancer.

This chain connects TRBV7-2 to TRBJ1-1; 8 bases line up with TRBD1. There are 14 residues in the CDR3. CDR1 and CDR2 (germline): SGHTA, FQGNSA. V lost 4 bases to trimming and J lost 1 base; unmatched junction nucleotides: 2. CDR3 region: CASSSGTGNTEAFF. In nucleotides, the CDR3 is TGTGCCAGCAGCTCCGGGACAGGGAACACTGAAGCTTTCTTT.

This clone was detected once. The chain uses TRBV18 and TRBJ1-2, with 9 bases that match TRBD1. The CDR3 contains 16 residues. J gave up 1 base and V 5 bases, and 8 bases lay outside the gene matches. Germline V gene data show CDR1 as KGHSH and CDR2 as LQKENI. The CDR3 protein is CASSKGQGTLNYGYTF. In DNA form, the CDR3 reads TGTGCCAGCTCAAAGGGACAGGGAACACTTAACTATGGCTACACCTTC.

In its sample, this clone was seen once. The CDR3 DNA is TGTGCCTGGAGTGAAAAAACTGAAGCTTTCTTT. Translating it yields CAWSEKTEAFF. The rearrangement uses TRBV30 and TRBJ1-1, with unresolved D. The CDR3 has 11 amino acids. Germline CDR1 and CDR2: GTSNPN and SVGIG (reference sequence). V dropped 1 base and J dropped 5 bases, with 5 bases sitting between them.

In this sample, this clone turned up a few times. This chain joins TRBV30 and TRBJ1-3; D gene uncertain. V lost 4 bases, J lost 2 bases, and 6 bases lay in between. Per the germline V gene, CDR1 is GTSNPN and CDR2 is SVGIG (reference sequence). The CDR3 is made up of 12 amino acids. CDR3 bases: TGTGCCTGGACAGTCGCTGGAAACACCATATATTTT. Translating it yields CAWTVAGNTIYF.

A single count supports this clone. The gene calls are TRBV5-1 and TRBJ2-1; no clear D. Germline lookup yields CDR1 SGHRS and CDR2 YFSETQ. This CDR3 contains 17 residues. Trimming pared 3 bases from V and 4 bases from J, leaving 20 bases between. This CDR3 reads CASSYNSVQKAYNEQFF. DNA for the CDR3: TGCGCCAGCAGCTACAACAGCGTCCAGAAAGCATACAATGAGCAGTTCTTC.

The chain recombines TRBV5-1 with TRBJ2-3; 9 nucleotides agree with TRBD1. V dropped 1 base and J dropped 6; count of bases not matched to a gene: 3. The length of the CDR3 is 14 residues. Germline V lookup: CDR1 SGHRS, CDR2 YFSETQ. CDR3 in DNA: TGCGCCAGCAGCTTGAGGGACAGGGTCGATACGCAGTATTTT. It yields the protein CASSLRDRVDTQYF.

The CDR3 DNA sequence: TGTGCCAGCAGCTTGGGTATTAGCGGCTCCTACAATGAGCAGTTCTTC. Residues: CASSLGISGSYNEQFF. The gene calls are TRBV5-4 and TRBJ2-1; D may be TRBD2 (6 bases). Germline CDR1 SGHNT, CDR2 YYREEE (reference sequence). V lost 0 bases and J lost 0, with 10 bases in between. CDR3 length: 16 amino acids.

This clone appeared a few times. The rearrangement links TRBV7-9 to TRBJ1-2, with 10 bases matching TRBD1. This CDR3 contains 15 residues. V shed 4 bases and J 3 bases; nucleotides not matched to a gene: 5. Looked up from germline, CDR1 is SEHNR and CDR2 is FQNEAQ (reference sequence). CDR3 amino acids: CASSSGTGADYGYTF. Here the CDR3 DNA reads TGTGCCAGCAGCTCCGGGACAGGGGCGGACTATGGCTACACCTTC.

This sequence joins TRBV15 and TRBJ2-7, with D perhaps TRBD1 (5 bases). Per germline, CDR1 LNHNV and CDR2 YYDKDF (reference sequence). This CDR3 contains 14 residues. Between the trimmed V and J ends, which lost 0 bases and 2 bases, there was a span of 8 bases. CDR3 in amino acids: CATSRDAGTYEQYF. The DNA for the CDR3 is TGTGCCACCAGCAGAGATGCAGGGACCTACGAGCAGTACTTC. The complete variable domain, with remaining parts taken from reference TRBV15 and TRBJ2-7, reads DAMVIQNPRYQVTQFGKPVTLSCSQTLNHNVMYWYQQKSSQAPKLLFHYYDKDFNNEADTPDNFQSRRPNTSFCFLDIRSPGLGDTAMYLCATSRDAGTYEQYFGPGTRLTVT.

This chain joins TRBV5-4 and TRBJ2-7; 9 bases line up with TRBD1. The CDR3 runs to 16 residues. Germline V lookup: CDR1 SGHNT, CDR2 YYREEE (reference sequence). The V and J ends lost 4 bases and 6 bases, in that order; junction bases with no gene match: 14. CDR3 nucleotide sequence: TGTGCCAGCAGCCACCTGATACAGGGGGCCGCGGTCGAGCAGTACTTC. It yields the protein CASSHLIQGAAVEQYF.

V and J are TRBV15 and TRBJ2-5, with D possibly matching TRBD1 (6 bases). Germline V gives CDR1 LNHNV, CDR2 YYDKDF (reference sequence). This CDR3 spans 14 amino acids. Trimming took off 0 bases at V and 5 bases at J, with 10 bases between the two ends. The CDR3 DNA follows: TGTGCCACCAGCAGAGATCAGGGGTGGGAGACCCAGTACTTC. This gives the protein CATSRDQGWETQYF.

The chain joins TRBV5-5 to TRBJ1-5; TRBD1 matches at 12 bases. After removal of 4 bases from V and 2 bases from J, the junction contained 7 bases not matched to a gene. Germline V CDR1 and CDR2: SGHKS, YYEKEE (reference sequence). This CDR3 region has 17 residues. CDR3 nucleotide sequence: TGTGCCAGCAGCCCGGGACAGGGGGCGAGTGGCAATCAGCCCCAGCATTTT. Translating it yields CASSPGQGASGNQPQHF.